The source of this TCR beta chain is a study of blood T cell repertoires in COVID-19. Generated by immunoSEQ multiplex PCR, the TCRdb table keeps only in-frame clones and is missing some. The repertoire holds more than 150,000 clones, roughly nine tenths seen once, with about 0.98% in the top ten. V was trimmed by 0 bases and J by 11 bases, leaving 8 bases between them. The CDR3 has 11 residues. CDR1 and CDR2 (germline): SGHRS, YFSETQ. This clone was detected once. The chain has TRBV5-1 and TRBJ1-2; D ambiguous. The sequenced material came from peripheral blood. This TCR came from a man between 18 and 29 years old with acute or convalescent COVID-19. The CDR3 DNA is TGCGCCAGCAGCTTGGCCCGGGAGTACACCTTC. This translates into CASSLAREYTF.